The T cell receptor (beta chain) under discussion was sequenced for a study of T cell repertoires in cytomegalovirus infection. TCRdb reprocessed the reads via MiXCR and lists one record per CDR3 protein. The sample lists some 450,000 distinct CDR3 sequences; under 40% were seen once. This clonotype was found many times. The CDR3 covers 13 residues. Trimming left V 6 bases short and J 5 bases short, with 13 bases between. Germline CDR1 SGHTA, CDR2 FQGNSA. This TCR came from a human donor in good health (CMV status not recorded). Some clones in this sample may be carry-over from other donors' samples. Specimen: PBMCs. This rearrangement joins TRBV7-2 to TRBJ1-1; D possibly corresponds to TRBD1 (5 bases). The CDR3 bases are TGTGCCAGCAGTAGCCTGGAGGGGACTGAAGCTTTCTTT. Its translation: CASSSLEGTEAFF.